The present T cell receptor beta chain was sequenced within a study of OX40 agonist ivuxolimab in advanced cancers. General notes on the study: Ivuxolimab, which targeted the costimulatory receptor OX40 (CD134), was an agonistic, fully human IgG2 monoclonal antibody. Intravenous ivuxolimab was administered to patients every 2 weeks at six dose levels: 0.01, 0.1, 0.3, 1.5, 3 and 10 mg/kg. Among the roughly 50 dose-escalation patients, about 19 had hepatocellular carcinoma, approximately 15 melanoma, 9 renal cell carcinoma and 9 head and neck cancer. A male proportion of 82.7% and a mean age of around 60 years, ranging from roughly 23 to 80, were recorded for the dose-escalation cohort. Prior anti-PD-1, anti-PD-L1 or anti-CTLA-4 therapy was permitted, and about 40% of dose-escalation patients had received checkpoint inhibitors. Three dose-escalation patients achieved partial responses, one with hepatocellular carcinoma and two with cutaneous melanoma. The purpose of peripheral TCRbeta sequencing was to test whether ivuxolimab changed TCR sequence diversity and led to clonal T-cell expansion. The paper covers the monotherapy dose-escalation part of the phase I ivuxolimab trial, which included N ≈ 57 patients. The paper's findings and limits, for the study overall: Low levels of normalized T-cell clonal expansion were also shown by some nonresponding patients. At doses of 0.1 to 3.0 mg/kg, clonal expansion of both CD4+ and CD8+ T cells in blood was seen between baseline and week 6. Which antigens the clonally expanded peripheral T cells were specific for was not determined. After ivuxolimab, more expanded clones were found on average in CD8+ T cells than in CD4+ T cells. In partial responders in the 0.1-3.0 mg/kg groups, normalized peripheral clonal expansion was found to be among the lowest, especially among CD8+ T cells.

Including cysteine and phenylalanine, the CDR3 has 16 amino acids. Here the CDR3 DNA is all that survives: 48 bases in frame from base 1. V ends up 3 bases short and J 5 bases short, with an unmatched junction base count of 7. Sequences KGHSH (CDR1) and LQKENI (CDR2) are obtained from the germline V gene. This clone came up once. Its antigen specificity is not known. No base-level quality is on record; no much larger clone is a single base apart. Genomic DNA was extracted from sorted cells for sequencing of the TCRbeta CDR3 region. TCRbeta CDR3 regions were sequenced using the immunoSEQ Assay. The table was pulled from immuneACCESS by TCRdb, which kept in-frame rearrangements only. Such tables lose some clones; where checked, under half of the loss comes from unresolved V genes, and the rest has no known cause. The table for this sample lists about 80,000 clones; about nine tenths of them were counted only once. Under 0.35% of the sample belongs to the ten largest clones.

Patients with autoimmune disease history or receiving systemic immunosuppression were excluded from the trial. Peripheral blood for TCR sequencing was collected from all dose cohorts at baseline, on cycle 4 day 1, and on cycle 7 day 1. The samples were taken from a phase I, first-in-human, multicenter, open-label dose-escalation trial of ivuxolimab. Adults with locally advanced or metastatic melanoma, renal cell carcinoma, hepatocellular carcinoma or head and neck squamous cell carcinoma were enrolled in the trial. Before TCR sequencing, CD4+ and CD8+ T cells were separately sorted from peripheral blood.

The V and J genes are TRBV18 and TRBJ2-7, and 13 junction bases match TRBD2. The input for sequencing was CD4+ or CD8+ T cells sorted from blood, taken in a trial of the OX40 agonist ivuxolimab. The sequence was collected from an adult with an advanced solid tumor such as melanoma, head and neck, liver or kidney cancer. The CDR3 in this case is CASSPGLAGLGNEQYF. The sequence in DNA is TGTGCCAGCTCACCGGGACTAGCGGGATTGGGGAACGAGCAGTACTTC.